This is a list of T cell receptor beta chains from one sample in a study of cytomegalovirus exposure and HLA in healthy donors. Method: immunoSEQ multiplex PCR; TCRdb's copy keeps in-frame clones and lacks some. The table lists about 190,000 clones, roughly 80% of them singletons. The specimen sequenced was PBMCs. Source of these receptors: a man between 35 and 55 years old in good health and CMV-seropositive. The CDR3 runs from the conserved cysteine through the conserved F or W. Each record gives: V gene, J gene, clone size, D gene, CDR3 DNA, CDR3 protein. The D gene is left open where the match is weak. A clone size is listed for some rows: how often the clone was seen (once, few, many), or a class if it is expanded.

TRBV9,TRBJ2-1,NA,TRBD2,TGTGCCAGCAGCGTAGCTGGGCTAGCGGGGGGCTCCTACAATGAGCAGTTCTTC,CASSVAGLAGGSYNEQFF
TRBV19,TRBJ1-3,NA,NA,TGTGCCAGTAGTATTGGGTGGGGCCTCTCTGGAAACACCATATATTTT,CASSIGWGLSGNTIYF
TRBV11-2,TRBJ2-5,NA,NA,TGTGCCAGCAGCTTAGATCGGGTGGGGGGGCTCGTGACCCAGTACTTC,CASSLDRVGGLVTQYF
TRBV5-1,TRBJ2-2,NA,NA,TGCGCCAGCAGCTACAGGGCAAGGACGAACACCGGGGAGCTGTTTTTT,CASSYRARTNTGELFF
TRBV4-1,TRBJ1-6,NA,NA,TGCGCCAGCAGCCAAGGGTGGGCCAATAGTAATTCACCCCTCCACTTT,CASSQGWANSNSPLHF
TRBV9,TRBJ2-5,few,NA,TGTGCCAGCAGCGTAGCGGTATCCACTGCAGAGACCCAGTACTTC,CASSVAVSTAETQYF
TRBV9,TRBJ1-3,NA,NA,TGTGCCAGCAGCGGCAGGGTACGTGGAAACACCATATATTTT,CASSGRVRGNTIYF
TRBV7-6,TRBJ2-3,NA,TRBD2,TGTGCCAGCGGAACGGGGGGGCGCACAGATACGCAGTATTTT,CASGTGGRTDTQYF
TRBV7-8,TRBJ1-2,once,NA,TGTGCCAGCAGCTTAAGTTCCGGGTCGGGTGCTGGCTACACCTTC,CASSLSSGSGAGYTF
TRBV6-5,TRBJ2-3,NA,NA,TGTGCCAGCAGCCAATGGGGCGGGGGCACAGATACGCAGTATTTT,CASSQWGGGTDTQYF
TRBV28,TRBJ2-7,NA,TRBD1,TGTGCCAGCAGTTGGCCGGGACAGGGGTCTGACGAGCAGTACTTC,CASSWPGQGSDEQYF
TRBV4-2,TRBJ1-6,NA,NA,TGTGCCAGCAGCCAAGATGGGGGGGATAATTCACCCCTCCACTTT,CASSQDGGDNSPLHF
TRBV27,TRBJ2-1,NA,TRBD1,TGTGCCAGCAGTTTCTCCGGGACAGGGGGCCGAAATGAGCAGTTCTTC,CASSFSGTGGRNEQFF
TRBV6-6,TRBJ2-1,once,TRBD2,TGTGCCAGCAGTAAACTAGCGGGGAGTTACAATGAGCAGTTCTTC,CASSKLAGSYNEQFF
TRBV19,TRBJ2-1,NA,NA,TGTGCCAGTAGGACCTCCGGGACACGGATTCTCAATGAGCAGTTCTTC,CASRTSGTRILNEQFF
TRBV6-1,TRBJ2-7,few,TRBD1,TGTGCCAGCAGAATCCGGGACAGGCAGTCCTACGAGCAGTACTTC,CASRIRDRQSYEQYF
TRBV4-3,TRBJ1-3,few,NA,TGCGCCAGCAGCCAAGATGGAGAACAGGCTATTCGAGGAAACACCATATATTTT,CASSQDGEQAIRGNTIYF
TRBV29-1,TRBJ1-4,NA,TRBD1,TGCAGCGTTCGGACAGGGATCGGGGAAAAACTGTTTTTT,CSVRTGIGEKLFF
TRBV15,TRBJ2-1,NA,TRBD1,TGTGCCACCAGCGCGGGGACAGGGGGTGTCAATGAGCAGTTCTTC,CATSAGTGGVNEQFF
TRBV6-5,TRBJ2-1,NA,NA,TGTGCCAGCAGTTCCGCCATAACCTCAGGGTCCAATGAGCAGTTCTTC,CASSSAITSGSNEQFF
TRBV27,TRBJ2-5,NA,NA,TGTGCCAGCAGTTCCCAGGGTACAGAGACCCAGTACTTC,CASSSQGTETQYF
TRBV11-2,TRBJ1-5,few,NA,TGTGCCAGCAGCCAGGGGTCGGGCAGGGTAGGAGGCCAGCCCCAGCATTTT,CASSQGSGRVGGQPQHF
TRBV2,TRBJ1-5,few,TRBD1,TGTGCCAGCAGTGGGGGGACAGGGTACCATCAGCCCCAGCATTTT,CASSGGTGYHQPQHF
TRBV10-2,TRBJ1-1,NA,NA,TGCGCCAGCAGCGGAGCAACAGGGTTTAACACTGAAGCTTTCTTT,CASSGATGFNTEAFF
TRBV5-6,TRBJ2-5,once,TRBD1,TGTGCCAGCAGCTTGGAGACAGGGGAGCGAGAGACCCAGTACTTC,CASSLETGERETQYF
TRBV11-1,TRBJ2-6,NA,NA,TGTGCCAGCACCAACCGCCGGGGGGCGTCATCTGGGGCCAACGTCCTGACTTTC,CASTNRRGASSGANVLTF
TRBV13,TRBJ2-5,NA,TRBD2,TGTGCCAGCACAGCGGGGGGTGGGGAGACCCAGTACTTC,CASTAGGGETQYF
TRBV6-6,TRBJ1-1,NA,NA,TGTGCCAGCAGTTACTCCAGGACTGAAGCTTTCTTT,CASSYSRTEAFF
TRBV7-7,TRBJ2-3,NA,TRBD2,TGTGCTAGCAGCTTACCTCTTCTAGCGGGGGGTGGCACAGATACGCAGTATTTT,CASSLPLLAGGGTDTQYF
TRBV7-2,TRBJ2-2,NA,NA,TGTGCCAGCAGCTTTGCCAGGGGGGACACCGGGGAGCTGTTTTTT,CASSFARGDTGELFF
TRBV9,TRBJ2-3,few,NA,TGTGCCAGCAGCGTAGATCCGGGGGTTGCTGGGCAGTATTTT,CASSVDPGVAGQYF
TRBV4-1,TRBJ2-2,once,NA,TGCGCCAGCAGCTTCCACCCGGACTCGAACACCGGGGAGCTGTTTTTT,CASSFHPDSNTGELFF
TRBV29-1,TRBJ1-4,NA,NA,TGCAGCGCCGAGGCAGGGAAGGATGAAAAACTGTTTTTT,CSAEAGKDEKLFF
TRBV7-3,TRBJ2-2,NA,TRBD1,TGTGCCAGCAGTCCAAGGACAGGGATGACCGGGGAGCTGTTTTTT,CASSPRTGMTGELFF
TRBV15,TRBJ2-5,NA,NA,TGTGCCACCAGCAGAGATAGGGGTAGCGGTGAGACCCAGTACTTC,CATSRDRGSGETQYF
TRBV18,TRBJ1-1,NA,NA,TGTGCCAGCCAACGCAGGGGTATAGAAACTGAAGCTTTCTTT,CASQRRGIETEAFF
TRBV29-1,TRBJ2-5,NA,NA,TGCAGCGTCGAAGCCCTGACAGACCCTCAAGAGACCCAGTACTTC,CSVEALTDPQETQYF
TRBV30,TRBJ1-6,NA,TRBD1,TGTGCCTGGAGAAGCGCCATGGACAGGCGAAATTCACCCCTCCACTTT,CAWRSAMDRRNSPLHF
TRBV27,TRBJ2-4,NA,NA,TGTGCCAGCGGAGGACAGTCGGCACTCAAAAACATTCAGTACTTC,CASGGQSALKNIQYF
TRBV18,TRBJ2-2,once,NA,TGTGCCAGCTCAAGTCGACAGACCCGACGGGAGCTGTTTTTT,CASSSRQTRRELFF
TRBV7-9,TRBJ1-2,NA,TRBD1,TGTGCCAGCAGCTCTGACACCTTCGGGACAGGGGAGAGCTACACCTTC,CASSSDTFGTGESYTF
TRBV10-2,TRBJ2-2,NA,TRBD2,TGCGCCACCTACGGGAGCGGGGGAACGAACACCGGGGAGCTGTTTTTT,CATYGSGGTNTGELFF
TRBV5-4,TRBJ2-2,NA,NA,TGTGCCAGCAGCTTGGGAGGGGGGGGGAACACCGGGGAGCTGTTTTTT,CASSLGGGGNTGELFF
TRBV7-2,TRBJ2-3,NA,TRBD2,TGTGCCAGCAGCTTAGCGGCTAGCGGGGGGGCCACGCAGTATTTT,CASSLAASGGATQYF
TRBV7-6,TRBJ2-1,NA,TRBD2,TGTGCCAGCAGCGTACTGGGACTAGCGGGGCCTTTAACGGGTAATGAGCAGTTCTTC,CASSVLGLAGPLTGNEQFF
TRBV9,TRBJ2-2,NA,NA,TGTGCCAGCAGCGTCTCCAGGTTGAGCACCGGGGAGCTGTTTTTT,CASSVSRLSTGELFF
TRBV19,TRBJ1-2,once,NA,TGTGCCAGTAGTATAGTTGAGGGTCGCTATGGCTACACCTTC,CASSIVEGRYGYTF
TRBV7-9,TRBJ1-5,NA,NA,TGTGCCAGCAGCCTCTCTTCACACGGGAGTAGGCATCAGCCCCAGCATTTT,CASSLSSHGSRHQPQHF
TRBV19,TRBJ1-6,NA,TRBD1,TGTGCCAGTAGTGCACCGACAGGGTTCAATTCACCCCTCCACTTT,CASSAPTGFNSPLHF
TRBV6-1,TRBJ1-4,NA,TRBD1,TGTGCCAGCAGAAGACAGGGGGGTAATGAAAAACTGTTTTTT,CASRRQGGNEKLFF
TRBV7-6,TRBJ2-7,once,TRBD1,TGTGCCAGCAGCTACCGGGACAGGGACTCCTACGAGCAGTACTTC,CASSYRDRDSYEQYF
TRBV7-9,TRBJ2-5,NA,NA,TGTGCCAGCATGGCGTCGGAGGGGACCCAGTACTTC,CASMASEGTQYF
TRBV19,TRBJ2-3,NA,TRBD2,TGTGCCAGTAGTCCGAGCGGGACCGACACAGATACGCAGTATTTT,CASSPSGTDTDTQYF
TRBV11-2,TRBJ1-2,NA,NA,TGTGCCAGCAGCGGGACTTCTGACTATGGCTACACCTTC,CASSGTSDYGYTF
TRBV7-9,TRBJ1-3,NA,TRBD1,TGTGCCAGCAGCTTAGACCTATCCTGGGGGACAGTTGGAAACACCATATATTTT,CASSLDLSWGTVGNTIYF
TRBV5-1,TRBJ1-4,NA,NA,TGCGCCAGCAGCTTGTCGGCACAGGGTCCTAATGAAAAACTGTTTTTT,CASSLSAQGPNEKLFF